The 21 T cell receptor beta chains in this list originate from one sample, sequenced in a study of T cell repertoires in cytomegalovirus infection. MiXCR, applied by TCRdb to the reads, yields one record per CDR3 protein. Of almost 500,000 distinct CDR3 sequences in the sample, 10% to 12% are singletons; the top ten hold about 10%. Sequenced input: PBMCs. These receptors were taken from a human donor in good health (CMV status not recorded). Some clones in this sample may be carry-over from other donors' samples.

The V gene is TRBV24-1, the J gene TRBJ2-3; D may match TRBD1 or TRBD2 (5 bases each). Germline assignment: CDR1 KGHDR and CDR2 SFDVKD. CDR3 length: 15 residues. Deletions cut 3 bases from V and 7 bases from J, with 16 bases between. As DNA, the CDR3 is TGTGCCACCAGTGATAGCACGGGGCTCCGGAATACGCAGTATTTT. It specifies CATSDSTGLRNTQYF.

This clonotype was found a few times. The gene calls are TRBV3-1 and TRBJ1-1, with D hard to call. The CDR3 runs 12 residues. The germline V gene has CDR1 LGHDT and CDR2 YNNKEL (reference sequence). V dropped 3 bases and J dropped 6 bases, with 8 bases sitting between them. The CDR3 nucleotides read TGTGCCAGCAGCCAGTCGACACCTGAAGCTTTCTTT. Translation gives CASSQSTPEAFF.

This clonotype was observed a few times. CDR3 coding DNA: TGCACCCCAGATGGCCAGCGGATCAATCAGCCCCAGCATTTT. Protein product: CTPDGQRINQPQHF. The chain joins TRBV20-1 to TRBJ1-5; D is ambiguous. Germline V gives CDR1 DFQATT, CDR2 SNEGSKA (reference sequence). The length of the CDR3 is 14 residues.

This clonotype has at least ten counts. This chain joins TRBV7-6 and TRBJ2-1; 9 bases are a match to TRBD1. Trimming removed 5 bases from V and 1 base from J; junction bases left unmatched: 3. The CDR3 runs 15 residues. Germline CDR1 is SGHVS and CDR2 is FNYEAQ. CDR3: CASSATGGSYNEQFF. CDR3 sequence (DNA): TGTGCCAGCAGCGCGACAGGGGGTTCCTACAATGAGCAGTTCTTC. The full variable domain, rest sourced from reference TRBV7-6 and TRBJ2-1, is GAGVSQSPRYKVTKRGQDVALRCDPISGHVSLYWYRQALGQGPEFLTYFNYEAQQDKSGLPNDRFSAERPEGSISTLTIQRTEQRDSAMYRCASSATGGSYNEQFFGPGTRLTVL.

This clonotype was counted many times. The chain recombines TRBV10-3 with TRBJ1-1; 10 bases match TRBD1. V lost 6 bases and J lost 5; bases outside the gene matches: 3. The length of the CDR3 is 13 residues. Germline CDR1 is ENHRY and CDR2 is SYGVKD. Written as DNA, the CDR3 is TGTGCCATCAGGGACAGGGGGGATACTGAAGCTTTCTTT. This translates into CAIRDRGDTEAFF.

This clonotype was seen many times. The V and J genes are TRBV12-3 or TRBV12-4 and TRBJ1-2, with D maybe TRBD1 (5 bases). The CDR3 contains 14 residues. The V end was cut by 4 bases, the J end by 8 bases, with 17 bases between. CDR3 loop: CASSSFEWWGGYTF. CDR3 nucleotides: TGTGCCAGCAGTTCCTTTGAATGGTGGGGGGGCTACACCTTC.

Ten or more counts support this clonotype. The V call is TRBV19, the J call TRBJ2-1; 14 bases map to TRBD2. Germline V gives CDR1 LNHDA, CDR2 SQIVND (reference sequence). V dropped 3 bases and J dropped 2; count of bases not matched to a gene: 6. The CDR3 is 18 amino acids. CDR3 bases: TGTGCCAGTAGTATGGGGACTAGCGGGAGTCGGACCTACAATGAGCAGTTCTTC. It specifies CASSMGTSGSRTYNEQFF.

This clonotype was seen many times. The chain employs TRBV6-2 or TRBV6-3 and TRBJ1-2; D is undetermined. The CDR3 is made up of 14 amino acids. The germline V gene encodes CDR1 MNHEY and CDR2 SVGEGT. With 8 bases removed from V and 8 bases from J, the gap between germline ends came to 21 bases. Here the CDR3 DNA reads TGTGCCAGCGCGCAAATAGGTATACGCGGGGGCTACACCTTC. Translation gives CASAQIGIRGGYTF.

This clonotype was detected many times. The rearrangement links TRBV6-5 to TRBJ1-1; D might be TRBD1 (6 bases). CDR1 is MNHEY and CDR2 is SVGAGI in the germline V gene. V was shortened by 7 bases and J by 1 base, with 25 bases between the two germline ends. This CDR3 has 18 residues. The CDR3 loop reads CASISVGAPLRRNTEAFF. CDR3 sequence (DNA): TGTGCCAGCATTTCCGTGGGGGCCCCCCTAAGGAGGAACACTGAAGCTTTCTTT.

The rearrangement links TRBV5-6 to TRBJ1-4, with D hard to call. Looked up from germline, CDR1 is SGHDT and CDR2 is YYEEEE. The ends were cut back, 0 bases at V and 8 bases at J, with 11 bases in the middle. The length of the CDR3 is 14 residues. The CDR3 bases are TGTGCCAGCAGCTTGGTCGGGGTTAGCGAAAAACTGTTTTTT. It specifies CASSLVGVSEKLFF.

This clonotype was seen repeatedly, ten times or more. The V call is TRBV7-2, the J call TRBJ2-5, with 8 bases identical to TRBD2. The CDR3 runs 13 residues. Germline trimming cut 5 bases from V and 5 bases from J; bases unmatched to any gene: 4. The germline CDR1 and CDR2 sequences are SGHTA and FQGNSA. CDR3 DNA: TGTGCCAGCAGCCCGGGACTAGTGGAGACCCAGTACTTC. Protein: CASSPGLVETQYF.

This clonotype was seen many times. V gene TRBV7-6 combines with J gene TRBJ1-2, with TRBD1 identical over 11 bases. This CDR3 spans 15 amino acids. The germline V gene encodes CDR1 SGHVS and CDR2 FNYEAQ. V shed 5 bases, J shed 2 bases, and the junction held 4 bases outside the gene matches. CDR3 amino acids: CASSAGTGGNYGYTF. CDR3 in DNA: TGTGCCAGCAGCGCAGGGACAGGGGGGAACTATGGCTACACCTTC.

This clonotype showed up many times. The rearrangement uses TRBV25-1 and TRBJ2-6; D unresolved. The CDR3 contains 14 residues. The V end was cut by 7 bases, the J end by 3 bases, with 10 bases between. CDR1 is MGHDK, CDR2 SYGVNS, per germline. The CDR3 region is CASKSEYGANVLTF. Written as DNA, the CDR3 is TGTGCCAGCAAGAGCGAATATGGGGCCAACGTCCTGACTTTC. Full variable domain (rest looked up from reference TRBV25-1 and TRBJ2-6): EADIYQTPRYLVIGTGKKITLECSQTMGHDKMYWYQQDPGMELHLIHYSYGVNSTEKGDLSSESTVSRIRTEHFPLTLESARPSHTSQYLCASKSEYGANVLTFGAGSRLTVL.

This clonotype was counted at least ten times. The chain uses TRBV11-1 and TRBJ2-5; D is unclear. There are 13 residues in the CDR3. The V gene's germline CDR1 is SGHAT and CDR2 FQDESV (reference sequence). V was pared by 6 bases and J by 2 bases, with 10 bases between. The CDR3 sequence: CASRSLLQETQYF. CDR3 DNA sequence: TGTGCCAGCAGATCTCTGTTACAAGAGACCCAGTACTTC.

This chain links TRBV29-1 with TRBJ2-1, with TRBD2 as a possible D gene (5 bases). The germline V gene encodes CDR1 SQVTM and CDR2 ANQGSEA. Trimming shortened V by 4 bases and J by 0 bases, and 10 bases separated the two germline ends. This CDR3 comprises 14 residues. In DNA form, the CDR3 reads TGCAGCGTTGGACTGAGGGTCTCCTACAATGAGCAGTTCTTC. Its protein is CSVGLRVSYNEQFF.

The V call is TRBV19, the J call TRBJ1-5, with D unresolved. The CDR3 has 16 residues. Germline values: CDR1 LNHDA, CDR2 SQIVND (reference sequence). V was clipped by 4 bases and J by 1 base, with 14 bases between them. The CDR3 coding sequence is TGTGCCAGTAGTAACAAAGGGTGGGTAAGCAATCAGCCCCAGCATTTT. Translation gives CASSNKGWVSNQPQHF.

The genes are TRBV3-1 and TRBJ2-7, with 7 positions matching TRBD2. The CDR3 consists of 15 residues. CDR1 and CDR2 from the germline V gene are LGHDT and YNNKEL (reference sequence). V lost 0 bases and J lost 4; bases outside the gene matches: 6. The CDR3 DNA follows: TGTGCCAGCAGCCAAGAATACCTAGCGGTATACGAGCAGTACTTC. Protein sequence: CASSQEYLAVYEQYF.

This clonotype was seen repeatedly, ten times or more. The genes are TRBV7-9 and TRBJ2-7; 7 nucleotides line up with TRBD1. The CDR3 extends over 15 amino acids. CDR1 is SEHNR and CDR2 is FQNEAQ in the germline V gene (reference sequence). Trimming removed 5 bases from V and 2 bases from J; junction bases left unmatched: 9. The CDR3 DNA reads as TGTGCCAGCAGCCCACCTGACAGGGAAACCTACGAGCAGTACTTC. This codes for CASSPPDRETYEQYF.

The chain links TRBV28 to TRBJ2-7, with TRBD2 matching over 8 bases. This CDR3 is 16 amino acids long. Germline V CDR1 and CDR2: MDHEN, SYDVKM. Trimming took 6 bases from V and 0 from J; bases not matched to a gene: 10. The CDR3 is CASRESRLATSYEQYF. In DNA, the CDR3 is TGTGCCAGCAGGGAATCACGACTAGCGACCTCCTACGAGCAGTACTTC.

The chain couples TRBV7-2 to TRBJ1-3; tentatively, D is TRBD1 (5 bases). In germline, CDR1 is SGHTA, CDR2 FQGNSA. V was trimmed by 5 bases and J by 7 bases, leaving 15 bases between them. The CDR3 loop spans 14 amino acids. Written as DNA, the CDR3 is TGTGCCAGCAGCCCCCCGGGACGGGGGAACACCATATATTTT. As protein: CASSPPGRGNTIYF.

This clonotype occurred a few times. The rearrangement uses TRBV27 and TRBJ2-5, with 10 bases identical to TRBD2. The CDR3 runs 17 residues. J gave up 0 bases and V 2 bases, and 6 bases lay outside the gene matches. CDR1 and CDR2 from the germline V gene are MNHEY and SMNVEV (reference sequence). The CDR3 coding sequence is TGTGCCAGCAGTTTAGGGGCTAGCGGGGGTAACCAAGAGACCCAGTACTTC. Translated: CASSLGASGGNQETQYF.